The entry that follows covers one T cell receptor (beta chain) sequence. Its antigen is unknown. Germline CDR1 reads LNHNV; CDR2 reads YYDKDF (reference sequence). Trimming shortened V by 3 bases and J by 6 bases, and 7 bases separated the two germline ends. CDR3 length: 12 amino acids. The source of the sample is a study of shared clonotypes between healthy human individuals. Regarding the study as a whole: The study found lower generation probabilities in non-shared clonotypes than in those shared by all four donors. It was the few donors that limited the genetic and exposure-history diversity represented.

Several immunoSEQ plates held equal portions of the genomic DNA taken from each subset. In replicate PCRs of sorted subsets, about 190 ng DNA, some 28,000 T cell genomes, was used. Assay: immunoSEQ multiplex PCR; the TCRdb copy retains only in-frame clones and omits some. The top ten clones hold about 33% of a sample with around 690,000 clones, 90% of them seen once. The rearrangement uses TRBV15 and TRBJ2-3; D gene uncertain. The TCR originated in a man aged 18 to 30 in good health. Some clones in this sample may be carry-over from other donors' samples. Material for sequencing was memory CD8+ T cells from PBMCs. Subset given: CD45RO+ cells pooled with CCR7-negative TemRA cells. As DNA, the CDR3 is TGTGCCACCAGCAGCCCTAGGGATACGCAGTATTTT. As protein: CATSSPRDTQYF. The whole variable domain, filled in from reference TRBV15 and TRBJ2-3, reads DAMVIQNPRYQVTQFGKPVTLSCSQTLNHNVMYWYQQKSSQAPKLLFHYYDKDFNNEADTPDNFQSRRPNTSFCFLDIRSPGLGDTAMYLCATSSPRDTQYFGPGTRLTVL.